This T cell receptor beta chain appears in the sequencing data of a study of early T cells in non-severe SARS-CoV-2 infection. In the study overall: Chains stayed unpaired after sequencing of bulk RNA from unsorted whole blood.

Tagging with unique molecular identifiers was applied to individual cDNA molecules. TCRdb reanalysed the 5' RACE reads using MiXCR and keeps one entry per CDR3 protein. Among 70,000 to 85,000 distinct CDR3 sequences, roughly an eighth were seen once, and the ten largest hold approximately 6.5%. The CDR3 contains 13 residues. Trimming pared 1 base from V and 10 bases from J, leaving 8 bases between. This clonotype has more than one count but fewer than ten. This TCR came from an adult who was a healthcare worker with PCR-confirmed SARS-CoV-2 infection or an uninfected control (not recorded which). The V call is TRBV12-3 or TRBV12-4, the J call TRBJ1-6; D call uncertain. The specimen was whole blood. The CDR3 here is CASSLGSRSPLHF. The CDR3, as DNA: TGTGCCAGCAGTTTAGGGTCCCGCTCACCCCTCCACTTT.